These T cell receptor beta chains were read from a single sample in a study of T cells in Graves' hyperthyroidism and ophthalmopathy. TCRdb redid the calling of the multiplex PCR reads with MiXCR, one entry per CDR3 protein. Among 600,000 to 750,000 distinct CDR3 sequences listed, 15% to 20% were seen once. The specimen sequenced was blood. The receptors stem from a man aged 50-59 years with Graves' hyperthyroidism. The CDR3 runs from the conserved cysteine through the conserved F or W. Fields, in order: D gene, J gene, V gene, clone size, CDR3 length, CDR3 protein, CDR3 DNA. The D gene is left open where the match is weak. Clone size, where shown, is once, few, many, or a class for clones that have expanded.

TRBD2,TRBJ2-3,TRBV7-9,-,15,CASSLVVAGEDTQYF,TGTGCCAGCAGCTTAGTGGTCGCGGGAGAGGATACGCAGTATTTT
-,TRBJ2-7,TRBV2,many,11,CASTEEVGQYF,TGTGCCAGCACGGAGGAAGTGGGGCAGTACTTC
-,TRBJ1-1,TRBV30,-,12,CAWTAGNTEAFF,TGTGCCTGGACCGCGGGGAACACTGAAGCTTTCTTT
TRBD1,TRBJ2-2,TRBV7-3,few,16,CASSAYRGVDTGELFF,TGTGCCAGCAGCGCCTACAGGGGGGTAGACACCGGGGAGCTGTTTTTT
TRBD1,TRBJ1-1,TRBV2,many,17,CASSSRGQGGYNTEAFF,TGTGCCAGCAGCAGTAGAGGACAGGGGGGATACAACACTGAAGCTTTCTTT
-,TRBJ2-1,TRBV15,-,15,CATSRERSSYNEQFF,TGTGCCACCAGCAGGGAAAGAAGTTCCTACAATGAGCAGTTCTTC
-,TRBJ2-7,TRBV5-1,many,14,CASSPRTNVGEQYF,TGCGCCAGCAGCCCCCGGACGAACGTGGGCGAGCAGTACTTC
-,TRBJ2-5,TRBV12-3/TRBV12-4,-,14,CASSYEGLQETQYF,TGTGCCAGCAGTTATGAGGGCCTCCAAGAGACCCAGTACTTC
-,TRBJ2-3,TRBV27,many,17,CASSPSLNRYLTDTQYF,TGTGCCAGCAGTCCGTCTCTCAACAGGTATCTCACAGATACGCAGTATTTT
TRBD1,TRBJ1-1,TRBV28,many,14,CASRSPGTGSRAFF,TGTGCCAGCAGGTCTCCCGGGACAGGGTCCCGGGCTTTCTTT
TRBD1,TRBJ1-2,TRBV5-6,few,16,CASSLKPGQGHYGYTF,TGTGCCAGCAGCTTAAAACCGGGACAGGGACACTATGGCTACACCTTC
-,TRBJ2-2,TRBV3-1,-,14,CVSSQDSATGELFF,TGTGTCAGCAGCCAAGACTCAGCGACCGGGGAGCTGTTTTTT
-,TRBJ2-2,TRBV28,-,14,CASSLSQGNGELFF,TGTGCCAGCAGTTTATCTCAGGGTAACGGGGAGCTGTTTTTT
TRBD1,TRBJ1-6,TRBV27,-,14,CASRWTGYNSPLHF,TGTGCCAGCCGATGGACAGGATATAATTCACCCCTCCACTTT
-,TRBJ1-6,TRBV7-9,few,15,CASSPSPGVRSPLHF,TGTGCCAGCAGCCCGTCACCCGGGGTACGGTCACCCCTCCACTTT
-,TRBJ1-1,TRBV30,many,10,CAWSGGEAFF,TGTGCCTGGAGTGGGGGTGAAGCTTTCTTT
-,TRBJ2-3,TRBV5-1,many,16,CASSLEGLGTTDTQYF,TGCGCCAGCAGCTTGGAAGGTTTAGGGACCACAGATACGCAGTATTTT
-,TRBJ2-5,TRBV20-1,-,10,CSADQETQYF,TGCAGTGCTGACCAAGAGACCCAGTACTTC
TRBD2,TRBJ2-1,TRBV27,many,15,CASSPIAGGGDEQFF,TGTGCCAGCAGTCCCATAGCGGGAGGGGGCGATGAGCAGTTCTTC
TRBD2,TRBJ2-7,TRBV7-2,-,19,CASSPGLAGGPSPSYEQYF,TGTGCCAGCAGCCCCGGACTAGCGGGAGGGCCCTCCCCATCCTACGAGCAGTACTTC
TRBD1,TRBJ2-1,TRBV28,many,15,CASSLSGQMSNEQFF,TGTGCCAGCAGTTTATCGGGACAGATGTCCAATGAGCAGTTCTTC
-,TRBJ2-7,TRBV6-2/TRBV6-3,-,15,CASSYVGEVSYEQYF,TGTGCCAGCAGTTACGTGGGAGAGGTCTCCTACGAGCAGTACTTC
TRBD1,TRBJ2-1,TRBV6-1,-,17,CASNLRAGRTGTKEQFF,TGTGCCAGCAATCTTAGGGCCGGCAGGACAGGGACCAAAGAGCAGTTCTTC
-,TRBJ2-5,TRBV28,many,15,CASSQKVGRKETQYF,TGTGCCAGCAGTCAGAAAGTCGGCAGGAAAGAGACCCAGTACTTC
-,TRBJ1-5,TRBV5-5,few,15,CASSLVPGSNQPQHF,TGTGCCAGCAGCTTGGTCCCGGGGAGCAATCAGCCCCAGCATTTT
-,TRBJ1-1,TRBV5-1,-,15,CASSGKTGRSTEAFF,TGCGCCAGCAGCGGAAAGACAGGAAGAAGTACTGAAGCTTTCTTT
-,TRBJ2-7,TRBV5-5,many,14,CASSTDPGDYEQYF,TGTGCCAGCAGCACGGACCCTGGGGACTACGAGCAGTACTTC
TRBD1,TRBJ1-4,TRBV18,-,16,CASSPPTGTGVEKLFF,TGTGCCAGCTCACCACCGACCGGGACAGGCGTTGAAAAACTGTTTTTT
-,TRBJ2-2,TRBV9,few,14,CASSVARGIGELFF,TGTGCCAGCAGCGTAGCCAGGGGAATCGGGGAGCTGTTTTTT
-,TRBJ1-6,TRBV12-3/TRBV12-4,-,12,CASSQGQSPLHF,TGTGCCAGCAGTCAGGGACAATCACCCCTCCACTTT
TRBD1,TRBJ1-2,TRBV19,many,12,CASKTGDYGYTF,TGTGCCAGTAAAACAGGGGACTATGGCTACACCTTC